This TCR beta chain was captured by sequencing in a study of blood T cell repertoires in COVID-19. Overall study: The origin of the acute and convalescent COVID-19 samples was the United States, Italy and Spain.

Per the original methods: Quantification of nucleated cells was approximated via reference gene primer amplification. Using immunoSEQ multiplex PCR, the repertoire was profiled, and TCRdb retains in-frame clones only, with some absent. The V and J calls and the clone size are those of that table, but D and trimming were determined from the DNA. The sample holds approximately 190,000 clones, 84% seen once. Germline V gene lookup returns CDR1 WSHSY and CDR2 SAAADI. The V gene end was trimmed by 0 bases and the J gene end by 4 bases; junction bases not matched to a gene: 9. The CDR3 totals 16 residues. The TCR sequence derives from a woman in her 70s with active or convalescent COVID-19. V gene TRBV10-2 combines with J gene TRBJ2-7; 7 nucleotides agree with TRBD1. Sequences were obtained from peripheral blood. The CDR3, as DNA: TGCGCCAGCAGTGAGTCGGGACAGTTGTCTCGATACGAGCAGTACTTC. This translates into CASSESGQLSRYEQYF.